The source of this T cell receptor beta chain is a study of naive and memory T cell subsets. An equimolar mix of two oligonucleotides served as the beta constant-region primer for TRBC1 and TRBC2. The cDNA 3' end received a ligated single-stranded oligonucleotide carrying the SP2 primer and a 12-nucleotide UMI. MiXCR, applied by TCRdb to the UMI-ligation and nested PCR reads, yields one record per CDR3 protein. The sample has roughly 140,000 distinct CDR3 sequences; about a sixth are singletons. Trimming took off 5 bases at V and 2 bases at J, with 10 bases between the two ends. CDR1 is SGHTA, CDR2 FQGTGA, per germline. The CDR3 covers 15 residues. Cells stained for CD3, CD4, CD8, CD45RA, CD27 and viability were sorted into four CD45RA/CD27 subsets.

This sequence joins TRBV7-3 and TRBJ2-6; D is unresolved. This TCR derives from a human donor in good health. Specimen: naive CD4+ T cells from blood. CDR3 region: CASSRATPGANVLTF. CDR3 DNA sequence: TGTGCCAGCAGCCGGGCTACTCCTGGGGCCAACGTCCTGACTTTC.